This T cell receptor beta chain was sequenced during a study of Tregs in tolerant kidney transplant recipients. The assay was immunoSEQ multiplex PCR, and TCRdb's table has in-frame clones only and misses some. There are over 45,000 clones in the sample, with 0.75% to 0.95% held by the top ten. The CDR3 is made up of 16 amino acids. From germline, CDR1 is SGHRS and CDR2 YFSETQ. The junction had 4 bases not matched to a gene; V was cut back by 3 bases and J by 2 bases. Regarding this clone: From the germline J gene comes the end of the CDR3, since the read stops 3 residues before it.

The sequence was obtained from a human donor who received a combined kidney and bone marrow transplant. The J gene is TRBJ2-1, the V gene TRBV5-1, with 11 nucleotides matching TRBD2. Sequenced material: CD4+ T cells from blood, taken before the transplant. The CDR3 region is CASSSLAGGAYNEQFF. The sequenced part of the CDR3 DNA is TGCGCCAGCAGCTCTCTAGCGGGAGGAGCCTACAATGAG. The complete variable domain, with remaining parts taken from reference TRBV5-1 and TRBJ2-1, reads KAGVTQTPRYLIKTRGQQVTLSCSPISGHRSVSWYQQTPGQGLQFLFEYFSETQRNKGNFPGRFSGRQFSNSRSEMNVSTLELGDSALYLCASSSLAGGAYNEQFFGPGTRLTVL.